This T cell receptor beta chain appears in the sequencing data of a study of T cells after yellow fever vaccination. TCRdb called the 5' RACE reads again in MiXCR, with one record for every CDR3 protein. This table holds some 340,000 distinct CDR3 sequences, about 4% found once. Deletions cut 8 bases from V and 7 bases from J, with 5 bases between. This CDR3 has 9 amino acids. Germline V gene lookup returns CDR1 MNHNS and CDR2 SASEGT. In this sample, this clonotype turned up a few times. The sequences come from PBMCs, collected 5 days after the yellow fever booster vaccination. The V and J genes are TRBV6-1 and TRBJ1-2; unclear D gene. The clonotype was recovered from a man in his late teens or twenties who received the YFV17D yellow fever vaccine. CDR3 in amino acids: CASGRGYTF. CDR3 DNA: TGTGCCAGCGGACGTGGCTACACCTTC.